This T cell receptor (beta chain) stems from a study of blood T cells in healthy people across ages. Germline V lookup: CDR1 SEHNR, CDR2 FQNEAQ (reference sequence). The CDR3 consists of 19 residues. V shed 3 bases and J 5 bases; nucleotides not matched to a gene: 16. For the second PCR, which ran for 7 to 11 cycles, a sample-barcoded 5' primer and a J-beta primer mix were used. TCRdb reanalysed the 5' RACE reads using MiXCR and keeps one entry per CDR3 protein. The sample holds roughly 700,000 distinct CDR3 sequences, 25% seen once. This clonotype was seen more than once but under ten times. The data also belong to a second study, concerning T cells of mothers and their children.

Specimen: blood. This sequence joins TRBV7-9 and TRBJ2-5, with 12 bases fitting TRBD2. The origin of this receptor is a boy under 18 in good health. The CDR3 loop is CASSFDWTSGTKRWETQYF. CDR3 sequence (DNA): TGTGCCAGCAGCTTCGATTGGACTAGCGGGACCAAGCGCTGGGAGACCCAGTACTTC.